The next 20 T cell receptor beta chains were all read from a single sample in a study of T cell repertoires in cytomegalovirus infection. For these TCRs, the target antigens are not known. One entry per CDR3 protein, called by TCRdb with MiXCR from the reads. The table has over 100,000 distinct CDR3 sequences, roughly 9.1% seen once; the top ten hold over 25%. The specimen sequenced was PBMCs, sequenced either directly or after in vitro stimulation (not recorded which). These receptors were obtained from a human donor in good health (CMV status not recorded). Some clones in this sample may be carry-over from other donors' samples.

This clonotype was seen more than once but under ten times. CDR3 DNA: TGTGCCAGTAGTATGGGAAGGATGGATCAGCCCCAGCATTTT. Translating it yields CASSMGRMDQPQHF. The chain recombines TRBV19 with TRBJ1-5, with D uncertain. V was trimmed by 3 bases and J by 5 bases, leaving 11 bases between them. The CDR3 has 14 residues. Germline V lookup: CDR1 LNHDA, CDR2 SQIVND (reference sequence). The full variable domain, in which reference TRBV19 and TRBJ1-5 provide the parts outside the CDR3, is DGGITQSPKYLFRKEGQNVTLSCEQNLNHDAMYWYRQDPGQGLRLIYYSQIVNDFQKGDIAEGYSVSREKKESFPLTVTSAQKNPTAFYLCASSMGRMDQPQHFGDGTRLSIL.

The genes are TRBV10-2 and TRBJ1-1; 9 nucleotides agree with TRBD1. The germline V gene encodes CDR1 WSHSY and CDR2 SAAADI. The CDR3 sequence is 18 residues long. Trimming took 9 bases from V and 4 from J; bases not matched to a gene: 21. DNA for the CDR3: TGCGCCAGTACACGGACAGGGGACTTCGTGGTCAGTGGCACTGAAGCTTTCTTT. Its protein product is CASTRTGDFVVSGTEAFF.

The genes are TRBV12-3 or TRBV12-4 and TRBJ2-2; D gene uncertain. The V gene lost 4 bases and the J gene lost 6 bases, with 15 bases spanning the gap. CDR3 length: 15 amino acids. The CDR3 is CASSSVSSASGELFF. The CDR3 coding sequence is TGTGCCAGCAGTTCCGTATCCTCAGCGTCCGGGGAGCTGTTTTTT.

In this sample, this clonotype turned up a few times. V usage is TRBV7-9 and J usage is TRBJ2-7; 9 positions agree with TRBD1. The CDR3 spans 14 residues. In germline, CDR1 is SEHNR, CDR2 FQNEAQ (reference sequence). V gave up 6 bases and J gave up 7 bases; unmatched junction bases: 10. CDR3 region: CASRDRGRGGEQYF. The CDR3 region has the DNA TGTGCCAGCAGGGACAGGGGCCGAGGGGGAGAGCAGTACTTC. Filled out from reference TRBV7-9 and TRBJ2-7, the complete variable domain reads DTGVSQNPRHKITKRGQNVTFRCDPISEHNRLYWYRQTLGQGPEFLTYFQNEAQLEKSRLLSDRFSAERPKGSFSTLEIQRTEQGDSAMYLCASRDRGRGGEQYFGPGTRLTVT.

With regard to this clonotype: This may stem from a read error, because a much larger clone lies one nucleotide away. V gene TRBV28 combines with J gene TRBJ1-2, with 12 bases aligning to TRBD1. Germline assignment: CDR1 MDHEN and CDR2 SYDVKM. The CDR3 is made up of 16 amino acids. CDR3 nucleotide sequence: TGTTCCAGCAGTCGGGGGACAGGGGGCCCCTTGACTGGCTACACCTTC. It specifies CSSSRGTGGPLTGYTF.

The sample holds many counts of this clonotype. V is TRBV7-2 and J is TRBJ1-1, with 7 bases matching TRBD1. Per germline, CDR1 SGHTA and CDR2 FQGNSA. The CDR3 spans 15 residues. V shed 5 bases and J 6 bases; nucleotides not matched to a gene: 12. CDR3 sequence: CASSPGGGSSAEAFF. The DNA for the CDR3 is TGTGCCAGCAGCCCAGGGGGGGGGTCGAGCGCTGAAGCTTTCTTT.

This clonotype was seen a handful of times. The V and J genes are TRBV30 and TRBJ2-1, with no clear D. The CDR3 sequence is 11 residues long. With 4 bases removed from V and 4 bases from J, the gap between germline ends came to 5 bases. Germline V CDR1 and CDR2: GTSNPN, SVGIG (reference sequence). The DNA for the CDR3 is TGTGCCTGGACGCATTACAATGAGCAGTTCTTC. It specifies CAWTHYNEQFF.

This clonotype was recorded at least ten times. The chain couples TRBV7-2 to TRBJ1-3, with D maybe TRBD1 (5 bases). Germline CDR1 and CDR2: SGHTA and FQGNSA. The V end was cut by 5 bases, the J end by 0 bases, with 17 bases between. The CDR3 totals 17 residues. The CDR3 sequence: CASSRMRGVGSGNTIYF. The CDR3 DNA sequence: TGTGCCAGCAGCCGAATGCGGGGGGTAGGCTCTGGAAACACCATATATTTT.

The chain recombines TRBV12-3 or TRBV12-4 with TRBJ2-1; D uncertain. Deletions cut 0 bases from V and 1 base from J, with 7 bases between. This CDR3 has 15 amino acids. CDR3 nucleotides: TGTGCCAGCAGTTTAGCAAGCAGTTCCTACAATGAGCAGTTCTTC. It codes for CASSLASSSYNEQFF.

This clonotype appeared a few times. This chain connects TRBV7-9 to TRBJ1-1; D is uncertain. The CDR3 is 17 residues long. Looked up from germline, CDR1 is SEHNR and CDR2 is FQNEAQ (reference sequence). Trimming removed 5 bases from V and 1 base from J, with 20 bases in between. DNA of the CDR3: TGTGCCAGCAGCCCCTGGGCTGGGAACCCCGGGAACACTGAAGCTTTCTTT. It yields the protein CASSPWAGNPGNTEAFF.

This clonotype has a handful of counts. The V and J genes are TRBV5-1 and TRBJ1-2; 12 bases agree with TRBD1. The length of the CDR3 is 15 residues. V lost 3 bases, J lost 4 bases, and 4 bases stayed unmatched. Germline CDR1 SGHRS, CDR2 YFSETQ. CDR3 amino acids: CASSSGTGGIYGYTF. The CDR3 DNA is TGCGCCAGCAGCTCCGGGACAGGGGGCATCTATGGCTACACCTTC.

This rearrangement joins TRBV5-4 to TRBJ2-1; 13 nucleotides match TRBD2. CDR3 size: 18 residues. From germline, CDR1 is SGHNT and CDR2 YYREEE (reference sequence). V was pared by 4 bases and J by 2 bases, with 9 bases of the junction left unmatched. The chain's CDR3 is CASSTRTSGSLTYNEQFF. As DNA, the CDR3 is TGTGCCAGCAGCACGCGGACTAGCGGGAGCCTCACCTACAATGAGCAGTTCTTC.

The CDR3 region has the DNA TGTGCCAGCAGGGGTCGTGCGGGAGGGCCAGGAGAGCAGTACTTC. It codes for CASRGRAGGPGEQYF. This chain uses TRBV6-6 with TRBJ2-7; 9 positions agree with TRBD2. V was pared by 6 bases and J by 7 bases, with 13 bases of the junction left unmatched. Per the germline V gene, CDR1 is MNHNY and CDR2 is SVGAGI (reference sequence). The CDR3 extends over 15 amino acids.

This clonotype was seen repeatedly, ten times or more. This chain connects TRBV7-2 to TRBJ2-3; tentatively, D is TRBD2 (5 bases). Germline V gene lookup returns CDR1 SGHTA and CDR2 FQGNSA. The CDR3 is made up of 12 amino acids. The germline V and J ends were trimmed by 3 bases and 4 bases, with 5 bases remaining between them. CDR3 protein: CASSFGADTQYF. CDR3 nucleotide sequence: TGTGCCAGCAGCTTCGGGGCAGATACGCAGTATTTT.

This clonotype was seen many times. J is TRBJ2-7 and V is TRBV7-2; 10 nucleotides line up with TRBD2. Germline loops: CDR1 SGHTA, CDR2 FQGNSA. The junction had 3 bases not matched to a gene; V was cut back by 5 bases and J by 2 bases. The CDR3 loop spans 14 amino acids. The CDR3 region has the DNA TGTGCCAGCAGCCGACTAGCGGGCCCCTACGAGCAGTACGTC. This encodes CASSRLAGPYEQYV.

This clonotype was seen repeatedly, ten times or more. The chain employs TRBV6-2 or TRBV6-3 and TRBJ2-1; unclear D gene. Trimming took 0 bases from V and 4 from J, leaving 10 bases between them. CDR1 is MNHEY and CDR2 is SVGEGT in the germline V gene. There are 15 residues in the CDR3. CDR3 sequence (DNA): TGTGCCAGCAGTTACTCGTTTGTCGGATACAATGAGCAGTTCTTC. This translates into CASSYSFVGYNEQFF.

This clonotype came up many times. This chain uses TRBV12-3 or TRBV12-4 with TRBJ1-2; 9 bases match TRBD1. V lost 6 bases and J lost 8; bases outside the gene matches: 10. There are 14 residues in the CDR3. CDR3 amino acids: CASSSRTGAGGYTF. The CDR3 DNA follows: TGTGCCAGCAGCTCCCGGACAGGGGCAGGGGGCTACACCTTC.

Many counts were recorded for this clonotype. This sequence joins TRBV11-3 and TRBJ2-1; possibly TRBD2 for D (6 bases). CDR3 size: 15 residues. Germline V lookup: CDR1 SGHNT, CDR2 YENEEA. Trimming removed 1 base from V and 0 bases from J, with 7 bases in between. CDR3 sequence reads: CASSLGGISYNEQFF. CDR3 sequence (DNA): TGTGCCAGCAGCTTAGGCGGGATCTCCTACAATGAGCAGTTCTTC.

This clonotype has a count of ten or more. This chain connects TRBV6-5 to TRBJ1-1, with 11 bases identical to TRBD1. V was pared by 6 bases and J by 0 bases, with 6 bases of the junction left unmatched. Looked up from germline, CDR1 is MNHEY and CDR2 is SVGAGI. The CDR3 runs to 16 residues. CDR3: CASSSDRGRVNTEAFF. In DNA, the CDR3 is TGTGCCAGCAGCTCGGACAGGGGGCGTGTGAACACTGAAGCTTTCTTT.

CDR3 loop: CASSLDSREQYV. The CDR3 DNA is TGTGCCAGCAGCTTAGATTCGAGGGAGCAGTACGTC. This chain uses TRBV7-6 with TRBJ2-7; no firm D call. This CDR3 is 12 amino acids long. Germline CDR1 and CDR2: SGHVS and FNYEAQ. V lost 1 base, J lost 7 bases, and 8 bases lay in between.